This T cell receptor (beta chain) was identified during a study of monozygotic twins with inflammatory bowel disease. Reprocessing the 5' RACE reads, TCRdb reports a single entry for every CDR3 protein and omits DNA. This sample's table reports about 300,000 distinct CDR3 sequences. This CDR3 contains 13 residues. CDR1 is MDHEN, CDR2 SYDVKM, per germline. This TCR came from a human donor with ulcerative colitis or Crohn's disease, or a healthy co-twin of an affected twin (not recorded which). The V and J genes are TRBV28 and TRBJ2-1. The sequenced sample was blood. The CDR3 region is CATKVADLNEQFF.